Shown below are 21 T cell receptor beta chains from a single sample sequenced in a study of control samples from healthy donors and cancer patients. Sequencing was performed with immunoSEQ multiplex PCR; in TCRdb, only in-frame clones are kept and a portion is missing. The sample has 130,000 or so clones, 80% to 95% seen once. Input material: blood. All receptors derive from a man aged 40-50 years in good health.

Comment on this clone: The germline gene is not matched at one end of the junction; a read error may be the cause. This chain connects TRBV6-6 to TRBJ2-6, with a tentative D call TRBD2 (6 bases). The CDR3 has 16 amino acids. CDR1 MNHNY and CDR2 SVGAGI come from the germline V gene (reference sequence). The CDR3 loop reads CASSGGGVSGANVPTF. In nucleotides, the CDR3 is TGTGCCAGCTCCGGTGGAGGGGTGTCTGGGGCCAACGTCCCGACTTTC.

The chain links TRBV18 to TRBJ1-3; the D is unclear. In germline, CDR1 is KGHSH, CDR2 LQKENI. V dropped 6 bases and J dropped 2 bases, with 11 bases sitting between them. The CDR3 totals 14 residues. As DNA, the CDR3 is TGTGCCAGCTCCCCCGACATAACTGGAAACACCATATATTTT. This gives the protein CASSPDITGNTIYF. The variable domain in full, completed from reference TRBV18 and TRBJ1-3, reads NAGVMQNPRHLVRRRGQEARLRCSPMKGHSHVYWYRQLPEEGLKFMVYLQKENIIDESGMPKERFSAEFPKEGPSILRIQQVVRGDSAAYFCASSPDITGNTIYFGEGSWLTVV.

This clone has just a few counts. This chain joins TRBV7-9 and TRBJ1-5; 8 positions agree with TRBD1. The CDR3 contains 15 residues. The germline CDR1 and CDR2 sequences are SEHNR and FQNEAQ (reference sequence). The ends lost 6 bases at V and 4 bases at J; junction bases unmatched: 8. The CDR3 DNA reads as TGTGCCAGCAGTCAGGGGGCCCCGATAAATCAGCCCCAGCATTTT. This translates into CASSQGAPINQPQHF.

The rearrangement uses TRBV12-5 and TRBJ2-1, with D uncertain. Trimming shortened V by 4 bases and J by 6 bases, and 7 bases separated the two germline ends. The CDR3 has 12 amino acids. Germline V gives CDR1 LGHNT, CDR2 FRNRAP. CDR3 nucleotides: TGTGCTAGTGGTTATCGACCCAATGAGCAGTTCTTC. This translates into CASGYRPNEQFF.

The chain couples TRBV14 to TRBJ1-1; D perhaps matches TRBD1 (6 bases). This CDR3 has 15 amino acids. V gave up 3 bases and J gave up 6 bases, with 17 bases separating them. Germline lookup yields CDR1 SGHDN and CDR2 FVKESK. The DNA of the CDR3 is TGTGCCAGCAGCCAGCTTACGGGGGCGCGGTCTGAAGCTTTCTTT. It codes for CASSQLTGARSEAFF.

The V gene is TRBV2, the J gene TRBJ2-7, with D unresolved. V lost 6 bases to trimming and J lost 2 bases, with 11 bases between them. Germline lookup yields CDR1 SNHLY and CDR2 FYNNEI. The CDR3 contains 13 residues. The CDR3 DNA reads TGTGCCAGCAGGGCCCGAAGGCCCTACGAGCAGTACTTC. Translation: CASRARRPYEQYF.

The rearrangement uses TRBV3-1 (or the pseudogene TRBV3-2) and TRBJ1-4; 7 bases line up with TRBD1. The CDR3 is made up of 14 amino acids. Unmatched junction bases numbered 7, after V lost 5 bases and J lost 7 bases. CDR1 and CDR2 from the germline V gene are LGHDT and YNNKEL (reference sequence). Here the CDR3 reads CASSDRALGEKLFF. In DNA, the CDR3 is TGTGCCAGCAGCGACAGGGCCTTGGGTGAAAAACTGTTTTTT.

The chain employs TRBV10-3 and TRBJ1-5; 9 nucleotides line up with TRBD1. Germline V gene sequence: CDR1 ENHRY, CDR2 SYGVKD. The CDR3 covers 16 residues. The J segment lost 5 bases and the V segment lost 4 bases, leaving 9 bases of the junction unmatched. CDR3 sequence (DNA): TGTGCCATCAGTGGGGGCCGGGACAGGGTCCATCAGCCCCAGCATTTT. It is translated as CAISGGRDRVHQPQHF.

This chain joins TRBV7-2 and TRBJ1-5, with a possible D match to TRBD1 (6 bases). Germline lookup yields CDR1 SGHTA and CDR2 FQGNSA. Trimming left V 5 bases short and J 6 bases short, with 17 bases between. The CDR3 is made up of 15 amino acids. The CDR3: CASSPKYGGGQPQHF. The CDR3 nucleotides read TGTGCCAGCAGCCCGAAATACGGAGGGGGTCAGCCCCAGCATTTT.

This rearrangement joins TRBV5-1 to TRBJ2-7, with 11 bases that match TRBD1. The V gene's germline CDR1 is SGHRS and CDR2 YFSETQ. This CDR3 spans 16 amino acids. The V gene end was trimmed by 5 bases and the J gene end by 2 bases; junction bases not matched to a gene: 9. CDR3 amino acids: CASRDIPGQGAYEQYF. The CDR3 DNA sequence: TGCGCCAGCAGAGATATTCCGGGACAGGGGGCCTACGAGCAGTACTTC.

This chain joins TRBV7-9 and TRBJ2-5, with D possibly being TRBD1 or TRBD2 (5 bases each). The V end was cut by 0 bases, the J end by 5 bases, with 10 bases between. Germline V gene data show CDR1 as SEHNR and CDR2 as FQNEAQ (reference sequence). This CDR3 region has 14 residues. CDR3 nucleotide sequence: TGTGCCAGCAGCTTAGCCGGGGCATCGGAGACCCAGTACTTC. The encoded protein is CASSLAGASETQYF.

The chain has TRBV5-1 and TRBJ2-7; D is perhaps TRBD1 or TRBD2 (5 bases each). The CDR3 runs 14 residues. Germline V lookup: CDR1 SGHRS, CDR2 YFSETQ. Trimming stripped 5 bases from V and 4 bases from J, with 16 bases between. This CDR3 reads CASSRDRLNYEQYF. DNA of the CDR3: TGCGCCAGCAGTCGGGACCGCTTGAATTACGAGCAGTACTTC.

This chain joins TRBV28 and TRBJ1-2; D perhaps matches TRBD1 (5 bases). Germline V CDR1 and CDR2: MDHEN, SYDVKM. The ends were cut back, 8 bases at V and 0 bases at J, with 10 bases in the middle. This CDR3 is built from 13 residues. Here the CDR3 reads CASGRQTNYGYTF. In nucleotides, the CDR3 is TGTGCCAGCGGGCGACAGACTAACTATGGCTACACCTTC.

The chain combines TRBV2 with TRBJ2-5; TRBD2 might be the D (5 bases). The length of the CDR3 is 14 residues. V lost 4 bases and J lost 2, with 11 bases in between. Germline-derived CDR1 and CDR2 are SNHLY and FYNNEI. The CDR3 here is CASSAGRVQETQYF. The CDR3 DNA reads TGTGCCAGCAGTGCCGGGCGGGTACAAGAGACCCAGTACTTC.

The CDR3 region is CSVLAGGSNEQFF. Written as DNA, the CDR3 is TGCAGCGTTCTAGCGGGGGGGAGCAATGAGCAGTTCTTC. This rearrangement joins TRBV29-1 to TRBJ2-1; 12 nucleotides align to TRBD2. J gave up 6 bases and V 5 bases, and 2 bases lay outside the gene matches. This CDR3 contains 13 residues. CDR1 and CDR2 (germline): SQVTM, ANQGSEA.

The rearrangement uses TRBV6-6 and TRBJ1-1; 8 nucleotides match TRBD1. Germline loops: CDR1 MNHNY, CDR2 SVGAGI (reference sequence). The V gene end was trimmed by 6 bases and the J gene end by 2 bases; junction bases not matched to a gene: 8. The CDR3 is 15 residues long. The CDR3 DNA reads TGTGCCAGCAGACCTGAGGACAGGGCCAACACTGAAGCTTTCTTT. Translated: CASRPEDRANTEAFF.

This clone was recorded once. V is TRBV5-1 and J is TRBJ1-5; D call uncertain. The V end was cut by 4 bases, the J end by 3 bases, with 11 bases between. The germline V gene encodes CDR1 SGHRS and CDR2 YFSETQ. The CDR3 runs to 14 residues. CDR3 sequence: CASSPGGDNQPQHF. The CDR3, as DNA: TGCGCCAGCAGCCCGGGTGGGGACAATCAGCCCCAGCATTTT.

The J gene is TRBJ1-1, the V gene TRBV3-1 (or the pseudogene TRBV3-2); 9 nucleotides agree with TRBD1. There are 16 residues in the CDR3. Germline V gene sequence: CDR1 LGHDT, CDR2 YNNKEL (reference sequence). Losses at the gene ends were 5 bases for V and 7 bases for J; bases not matched to a gene: 14. Here the CDR3 reads CASSRGTGSLSGEAFF. CDR3 bases: TGTGCCAGCAGCAGGGGGACAGGGTCCCTATCAGGTGAAGCTTTCTTT.

The chain is built from TRBV29-1 and TRBJ1-3; the D gene is possibly TRBD1 (6 bases). CDR3 length equals 15 residues. CDR1 and CDR2 from the germline V gene are SQVTM and ANQGSEA. Deletions cut 7 bases from V and 0 bases from J, with 16 bases between. The DNA for the CDR3 is TGCAGCGGTGGACAGACAACCATCTCTGGAAACACCATATATTTT. It encodes CSGGQTTISGNTIYF.

This clone was detected once. This sequence joins TRBV7-5 and TRBJ1-1; the table's D call, TRBD1, was not checked against the DNA. TRBV7-5 is a listed pseudogene. This CDR3 spans 16 amino acids. The CDR3 here is CARSLGEDRDYAEAFF. CDR3 coding DNA: TGTGCCAGAAGCTTAGGGGAGGACAGGGACTATGCTGAAGCTTTCTTT.

This clone is a singleton in its sample. The genes are TRBV2 and TRBJ2-7, with TRBD2 as a possible D gene (7 bases). This CDR3 has 14 residues. Germline CDR1 is SNHLY and CDR2 is FYNNEI. The germline V and J ends were trimmed by 0 bases and 5 bases, with 11 bases remaining between them. The CDR3 protein is CASSEAGRGDEQYF. CDR3 nucleotides: TGTGCCAGCAGTGAAGCGGGGAGGGGGGACGAGCAGTACTTC.